This T cell receptor beta chain comes out of a study of OX40 agonist ivuxolimab in advanced cancers. In the study overall: It was ivuxolimab, an agonistic anti-OX40 (CD134) antibody, that patients were treated with.

Assay used: immunoSEQ multiplex PCR; TCRdb lists only in-frame clones, some missing. This sample has under 80,000 clones; roughly 80% occur once, and the top ten carry over 0.95%. V was cut by 1 base and J by 7 bases, with 16 bases left in between. The CDR3 runs to 16 residues. The germline gives CDR1 SGHTA, CDR2 FQGNSA. The chain recombines TRBV7-2 with TRBJ1-4; a possible D gene is TRBD1 (5 bases). This material consisted of CD4+ or CD8+ T cells sorted from blood, taken in a trial of the OX40 agonist ivuxolimab. This TCR was sampled from an adult with an advanced solid tumor such as melanoma, head and neck, liver or kidney cancer. CDR3 DNA: TGTGCCAGCAGCTTAGATCCCAGGGTTAGGGGTGAAAAACTGTTTTTT. Its translation: CASSLDPRVRGEKLFF.